This T cell receptor beta chain was found in a study of vaccination and CD4 T cells after COVID-19. Study results and caveats: SARS-CoV-2-reactive clonotypes rose nonsignificantly, with the median going from approximately 21 to 38.

This CDR3 has 14 amino acids. Germline CDR1 reads KGHSH; CDR2 reads LQKENI. J was trimmed by 8 bases and V by 2 bases; bases with no gene match: 6. Treatment denoted: approximately nine-day PBMC culture with coronavirus spike peptide pools or control peptides (ViraFEST assay). With the Oncomine TCR Beta short-read assay, DNA from cultured CD4+ T cells was sequenced. TCRdb re-derived calls from the PCR reads in MiXCR, one entry per CDR3 protein. The sample has fewer than 10,000 distinct CDR3 sequences, under 60% seen once. As to this clonotype: Its antigen is currently unknown.

The clonotype comes from a human donor who had recovered from COVID-19. This chain links TRBV18 with TRBJ1-2; 9 bases line up with TRBD1. Sequenced material: CD4+ T cells from blood, cultured in vitro. CDR3 in DNA: TGTGCCAGCTCACCAACCGGACAGGGGCCGGGCTACACCTTC. Protein: CASSPTGQGPGYTF.